These 21 T cell receptor beta chains share one sample of origin, sequenced in a study of technical replicates of blood from several donors. Measured with immunoSEQ multiplex PCR; TCRdb has only the in-frame clones, and not every one. The sample lists about 73,000 clones; roughly 93% were seen once. Sequencing input: T cells isolated from PBMCs. These receptors were taken from a human donor in good health.

V gene TRBV6-4 combines with J gene TRBJ2-1; TRBD2 matches at 8 bases. The CDR3 loop spans 15 amino acids. Germline V gives CDR1 MRHNA, CDR2 SNTAGT. V shed 6 bases, J shed 7 bases, and the junction held 11 bases outside the gene matches. CDR3 DNA sequence: TGTGCCAGCAGCTCCGGGGGGGCCCCCCTTAATGAGCAGTTCTTC. The encoded protein is CASSSGGAPLNEQFF.

The chain employs TRBV5-1 and TRBJ1-1; a possible D gene is TRBD1 (5 bases). This CDR3 comprises 14 residues. Per the germline V gene, CDR1 is SGHRS and CDR2 is YFSETQ. Trimming removed 0 bases at V and 5 bases at J, with 11 bases between. The CDR3 is CASSLGGVSTEAFF. The CDR3, as DNA: TGCGCCAGCAGCTTGGGGGGGGTGTCGACTGAAGCTTTCTTT. Full variable domain (outside the CDR3, taken from reference TRBV5-1 and TRBJ1-1): KAGVTQTPRYLIKTRGQQVTLSCSPISGHRSVSWYQQTPGQGLQFLFEYFSETQRNKGNFPGRFSGRQFSNSRSEMNVSTLELGDSALYLCASSLGGVSTEAFFGQGTRLTVV.

V usage is TRBV4-1 and J usage is TRBJ2-7, with 8 bases matching TRBD1. V gave up 4 bases and J gave up 5 bases; unmatched junction bases: 10. The CDR3 consists of 15 residues. The V gene's germline CDR1 is MGHRA and CDR2 YSYEKL. The CDR3 nucleotides are TGCGCCAGCAGCCGTCCGGGACAGGAGACACACGAGCAGTACTTC. Protein: CASSRPGQETHEQYF.

The rearrangement joins TRBV18 to TRBJ1-1; D is perhaps TRBD1 (5 bases). Germline values: CDR1 KGHSH, CDR2 LQKENI. This CDR3 region has 15 residues. Trimming shortened V by 4 bases and J by 3 bases, and 15 bases separated the two germline ends. The CDR3 DNA reads as TGTGCCAGCTCACTATCAGGGCGTATGCACACTGAAGCTTTCTTT. This translates into CASSLSGRMHTEAFF. Complete variable domain (other parts from reference TRBV18 and TRBJ1-1): NAGVMQNPRHLVRRRGQEARLRCSPMKGHSHVYWYRQLPEEGLKFMVYLQKENIIDESGMPKERFSAEFPKEGPSILRIQQVVRGDSAAYFCASSLSGRMHTEAFFGQGTRLTVV.

CDR3 bases: TGCGCCAGCAGCTGGAGCCACTCTCGCTACGAGCAGTACTTC. Translated, it gives CASSWSHSRYEQYF. The chain carries TRBV10-1 and TRBJ2-7, with D uncertain. The V gene lost 6 bases and the J gene lost 3 bases, with 15 bases spanning the gap. Germline V gene sequence: CDR1 WNHNN, CDR2 SYGVQD (reference sequence). This CDR3 contains 14 residues.

This chain uses TRBV9 with TRBJ2-4; 7 nucleotides align to TRBD2. V shed 4 bases and J 8 bases; nucleotides not matched to a gene: 12. Germline CDR1 and CDR2: SGDLS and YYNGEE. This CDR3 contains 15 residues. DNA of the CDR3: TGTGCCAGCAGCCTCATGGGAGGGTTGGGGGACATTCAGTACTTC. Its translation: CASSLMGGLGDIQYF.

This sequence joins TRBV7-7 and TRBJ2-5; D may be TRBD2 (6 bases). The germline gives CDR1 SSHAT, CDR2 FNYEAQ (reference sequence). CDR3 length: 15 residues. Trimming left V 0 bases short and J 2 bases short, with 10 bases between. The CDR3 DNA sequence: TGTGCCAGCAGCTTAGCCCCCGGAGGGCAAGAGACCCAGTACTTC. As protein: CASSLAPGGQETQYF.

The chain links TRBV27 to TRBJ2-5; 8 bases are shared with TRBD1. J lost 5 bases, V lost 0 bases, and 5 bases had no gene match. There are 15 residues in the CDR3. The germline gives CDR1 MNHEY, CDR2 SMNVEV (reference sequence). CDR3 sequence: CASSLSDRAEETQYF. In nucleotides, the CDR3 is TGTGCCAGCAGTTTATCGGACAGGGCGGAGGAGACCCAGTACTTC.

The CDR3 loop reads CASSPLYTGVGYTGELFF. CDR3 nucleotide sequence: TGTGCCAGCTCACCATTATATACAGGGGTCGGTTACACCGGGGAGCTGTTTTTT. The J gene is TRBJ2-2, the V gene TRBV18; 7 nucleotides match TRBD1. The germline V gene encodes CDR1 KGHSH and CDR2 LQKENI. This CDR3 contains 18 residues. The V segment lost 2 bases and the J segment 3 bases; nucleotides outside the gene matches: 12.

V is TRBV5-1 and J is TRBJ2-1; 8 positions agree with TRBD2. Germline values: CDR1 SGHRS, CDR2 YFSETQ. The CDR3 is 16 residues long. V was pared by 4 bases and J by 2 bases, with 8 bases of the junction left unmatched. CDR3 in amino acids: CASSLSSGGPYNEQFF. CDR3 nucleotides: TGCGCCAGCAGCCTGAGCAGCGGGGGCCCCTACAATGAGCAGTTCTTC.

Here the CDR3 reads CASSYDTHYNEQFF. The CDR3 nucleotides are TGTGCCAGCAGTTACGATACACACTACAATGAGCAGTTCTTC. V gene TRBV6-5 combines with J gene TRBJ2-1, with D unresolved. The CDR3 extends over 14 amino acids. V lost 2 bases and J 3 bases, leaving 8 bases between the germline ends. In germline, CDR1 is MNHEY, CDR2 SVGAGI.

The chain is built from TRBV6-4 and TRBJ1-1, with D possibly being TRBD1 (6 bases). From germline, CDR1 is MRHNA and CDR2 SNTAGT. Trimming removed 5 bases at V and 1 base at J, with 17 bases between. The CDR3 totals 16 residues. This CDR3 reads CASSMYWGHQNTEAFF. As DNA, the CDR3 is TGTGCCAGCAGTATGTATTGGGGACACCAGAACACTGAAGCTTTCTTT.

The chain is built from TRBV7-3 and TRBJ1-1; D remains ambiguous. The length of the CDR3 is 14 residues. Germline V gives CDR1 SGHTA, CDR2 FQGTGA. Trimming removed 1 base at V and 1 base at J, with 7 bases between. DNA of the CDR3: TGTGCCAGCAGCTTAAGTGGCGGGAACACTGAAGCTTTCTTT. As protein: CASSLSGGNTEAFF.

This chain uses TRBV2 with TRBJ2-5; 12 nucleotides match TRBD2. Germline trimming cut 5 bases from V and 5 bases from J; bases unmatched to any gene: 9. CDR3 length: 16 residues. CDR1 is SNHLY, CDR2 FYNNEI, per germline. Here the CDR3 reads CASSQDGTSGRETQYF. The DNA of the CDR3 is TGTGCCAGCAGTCAAGACGGGACTAGCGGGCGGGAGACCCAGTACTTC.

This chain connects TRBV4-1 to TRBJ1-4, with 10 bases identical to TRBD1. CDR1 and CDR2 (germline): MGHRA, YSYEKL. The J segment lost 7 bases and the V segment lost 4 bases, leaving 12 bases of the junction unmatched. The CDR3 is made up of 17 amino acids. Here the CDR3 DNA reads TGCGCCAGCAGCCGATGGTTTCTTTGGGACAGGGGTGAAAAACTGTTTTTT. It specifies CASSRWFLWDRGEKLFF.

The chain has TRBV6-5 and TRBJ1-5; D uncertain. The V end lost 0 bases, the J end lost 2 bases, and 5 bases lay between the germline ends. The germline V gene encodes CDR1 MNHEY and CDR2 SVGAGI. The CDR3 contains 14 residues. The CDR3 coding sequence is TGTGCCAGCAGTTACTCCGTTGGCAATCAGCCCCAGCATTTT. Translated: CASSYSVGNQPQHF.

By share, this clone counts as medium-sized. This sequence joins TRBV6-1 and TRBJ1-2, with TRBD1 matching 7 bases. The J segment lost 4 bases and the V segment lost 6 bases, leaving 8 bases of the junction unmatched. The CDR3 length is 14 residues. Germline values: CDR1 MNHNS, CDR2 SASEGT. For the CDR3, the DNA is TGTGCCAGCAGAAAGCCAGGGGGTTCCTATGGCTACACCTTC. Amino acid sequence: CASRKPGGSYGYTF.

The chain carries TRBV5-1 and TRBJ1-3; the D is unclear. Trimming took off 4 bases at V and 4 bases at J, with 15 bases between the two ends. From germline, CDR1 is SGHRS and CDR2 YFSETQ. This CDR3 region has 15 residues. CDR3: CASSPYTSPGNTIYF. The DNA for the CDR3 is TGCGCCAGCAGCCCGTACACCTCGCCCGGAAACACCATATATTTT.

V and J are TRBV6-5 and TRBJ2-3; the D gene is possibly TRBD2 (6 bases). This CDR3 spans 16 amino acids. V shed 0 bases and J shed 0 bases, with 10 bases lying between them. Per the germline V gene, CDR1 is MNHEY and CDR2 is SVGAGI. For the CDR3, the DNA is TGTGCCAGCAGTTACTCTATAGCGGATAGCACAGATACGCAGTATTTT. The encoded protein is CASSYSIADSTDTQYF.

The rearrangement uses TRBV27 and TRBJ2-7; D may be TRBD2 (6 bases). This CDR3 region has 16 residues. Deletions cut 2 bases from V and 3 bases from J, with 17 bases between. The germline V gene encodes CDR1 MNHEY and CDR2 SMNVEV (reference sequence). CDR3 amino acids: CASSLHTGSLSYEQYF. In DNA form, the CDR3 reads TGTGCCAGCAGTTTACACACCGGGAGCCTAAGCTACGAGCAGTACTTC.

The gene calls are TRBV7-9 and TRBJ1-2; 10 nucleotides line up with TRBD1. V lost 0 bases to trimming and J lost 2 bases; unmatched junction nucleotides: 3. The V gene's germline CDR1 is SEHNR and CDR2 FQNEAQ (reference sequence). The CDR3 contains 16 residues. The CDR3 DNA reads TGTGCCAGCAGCTTAGCTGGACAGGGGGGGAACTATGGCTACACCTTC. Residues: CASSLAGQGGNYGYTF.